This T cell receptor (beta chain) was documented in a study of OX40 agonist ivuxolimab in advanced cancers. Notes on the study in general: The antigen specificity of the peripheral T cells (those that were expanded) was not determined.

Points on this clone: Its antigen is still unknown.

Losses at the gene ends were 3 bases for V and 9 bases for J; bases not matched to a gene: 10. Looked up from germline, CDR1 is SGDLS and CDR2 is YYNGEE. There are 15 residues in the CDR3. Profiling relied on immunoSEQ multiplex PCR, and the TCRdb table lists in-frame clones only, not all of them. The table shows about 80,000 clones, with roughly four fifths occurring only once. The sequence came from an adult with an advanced solid tumor such as melanoma, head and neck, liver or kidney cancer. The chain employs TRBV9 and TRBJ2-1; 9 bases are shared with TRBD2. The material sequenced was CD4+ or CD8+ T cells sorted from blood, taken in a trial of the OX40 agonist ivuxolimab. The CDR3 nucleotides read TGTGCCAGCAGCGCCCCGGGACTAGCATTTGGTGAGCAGTTCTTC. As protein: CASSAPGLAFGEQFF.